This T cell receptor (beta chain) was sequenced for a study of blood T cells in healthy people across ages. A second PCR of roughly 7 to 11 cycles used a sample-barcoded 5' primer and a J-beta primer mix. TCRdb reprocessed the 5' RACE reads via MiXCR and lists one record per CDR3 protein. The data show around 800,000 distinct CDR3 sequences, more than 25% seen once. Points on this clonotype: The antigen remains unidentified.

Study-level findings and limits: Significant beta diversity loss was already apparent by age approximately 38, declining roughly linearly.

Losses at the gene ends were 7 bases for V and 2 bases for J; bases not matched to a gene: 3. The CDR3 totals 13 residues. Germline CDR1 and CDR2: MNHNS and SASEGT. The same data also went into a second study, on T cells of mothers and their children. As that study records: Samples came from a few healthy Caucasian mothers and their six children. Addition of sample barcodes and 2-4 random nucleotides occurred through the M1S primer of the second PCR.

Sequencing used blood. This receptor was obtained from a boy between 10 and 17 years old in good health. This chain uses TRBV6-1 with TRBJ2-7, with 9 bases aligning to TRBD2. The CDR3 DNA sequence: TGTGCCAGCAACAGCGGGGGGACCTACGAGCAGTACTTC. The encoded protein is CASNSGGTYEQYF.